Here is one TCR beta chain with its context. This clonotype has only a few counts. Its specific antigen is unknown. Nothing much larger sits one base from this clone, and base qualities are not available. These data are taken from a study of T-cell memory formation after mild COVID-19 (dated by TCRdb to about 2021). At the level of the whole study: TCR sequence clusters from the two donors were found to be largely donor specific. In a couple of donors, T-cell clones that expanded and contracted after mild COVID-19 were followed by sequencing TCRalpha and TCRbeta repertoires longitudinally. Two young, previously healthy adult volunteers, one female and one male, were included in the cohort. General conclusions and limits of the study: SARS-CoV-2 specificity was not confirmed for the second-wave clones peaking on day 37. Some responding clones were found in pre-infection memory, which suggests that pre-existing cross-reactive memory T cells took part in the SARS-CoV-2 response. The study included only a couple of mild cases, and larger cohorts that include severe cases with pre-infection samples were judged to be necessary. Clones contracting from day 15 to 85 had balanced CD4/CD8 phenotypes, while a second wave expanding from day 15 to 37 was biased towards CD4+. Contracting CD4+ clones turned up mainly in the CM and EM memory subsets, whereas EMRA was where CD8+ clones were enriched.

Ficoll-Paque density gradient centrifugation was used to isolate PBMCs. TCRdb lists the instrument as Illumina NovaSeq 6000. TCRalpha and TCRbeta cDNA libraries were constructed by 5'RACE with constant-segment primers, with sample barcodes and unique molecular identifiers being introduced. Trizol reagent was used to extract RNA from every sample. The libraries were amplified in two PCR steps, and the second step added a second sample barcode and Illumina TruSeq adapters. Sequencing of libraries was performed on an Illumina NovaSeq with 2 x 150 bp paired-end reads. The source study handled its data this way. With migec v1.2.7, reads were demultiplexed and then collapsed into UMI-guided consensus sequences. Using mixcr v2.1.11, UMI consensuses were aligned to TRA and TRB V and J templates and then assembled into clonotypes. Clonotypes were classified as expanded or contracted when called significant by both edgeR and NoisET, with noise models trained on biological replicates. For edgeR calls, a false discovery rate-adjusted p below 0.01 and a log2 fold-change threshold of 1 were applied. As an exploratory analysis of dynamics, max-normalized trajectories of the 1000 most abundant clonotypes were examined by PCA with hierarchical clustering. Each responding clone was given a CD4 or CD8 phenotype based on the CD4+ and CD8+ repertoires, which had been sequenced separately. TCRdb redid the processing of the public reads, applying fastp at Q25 and MiXCR, and retained in-frame beta chains. Rows with a matching CDR3 protein are joined into one entry that keeps the most common DNA and genes. These V and J calls derive from TCRdb rather than the authors' analysis. In all, the sample holds 200,000 to 250,000 distinct CDR3 sequences, and over 8.5% of those were seen once. The ten largest account for around a fifth of the sample.

The specimen sequenced was PBMCs or a T cell subset sorted from them (not recorded which). The clonotype was recovered from a man younger than 35 who had mild COVID-19 (a few samples of this study predate the infection). The sample titles of this study are shuffled in the database, so cell type and time point are left out; the donor was told from shared clones.

The CDR3 region reads CASSESGQGGEQYF. The bases read TGCGCCAGCAGTGAGTCGGGACAGGGAGGCGAGCAGTACTTC. The receptor chain draws on TRBV10-1 and TRBJ2-7, with 9 bases in between that match TRBD1. Ends trimmed: V by 0 bases, J by 6 bases; bases unmatched to a gene: 3. The CDR3 spans 14 residues, from the cysteine through the phenylalanine. The read is trimmed to its CDR3 DNA, 42 bases read in frame from base 1. Looking up the germline V gene (reference sequence) yields CDR1 WNHNN and CDR2 SYGVQD.